These 10 T cell receptor beta chains were all obtained from the same sample, sequenced in a study of blood T cells in healthy people across ages. Together with a sample-barcoded 5' primer, a J-beta primer mix was included in a second PCR lasting about 7 to 12 cycles. TCRdb re-called the 5' RACE reads through MiXCR, storing one row per CDR3 protein. The table has 800,000 to 950,000 distinct CDR3 sequences, 48% seen once. Sequences were obtained from blood. These receptor sequences come from a man aged 30 to 45 in good health.

The V gene is TRBV29-1, the J gene TRBJ1-1; D is ambiguous. CDR1 and CDR2 (germline): SQVTM, ANQGSEA. The CDR3 runs 15 residues. Trimming shortened V by 0 bases and J by 11 bases, and 22 bases separated the two germline ends. The DNA of the CDR3 is TGCAGCGTTGAAGAGTTGGGCATCGAGACCCCCAGGGCTTTCTTT. Residues: CSVEELGIETPRAFF.

This clonotype has only a few counts. The gene calls are TRBV24-1 and TRBJ2-5; TRBD2 is a possible D gene (6 bases). The V end was cut by 9 bases, the J end by 1 base, with 11 bases between. The CDR3 runs 13 residues. Germline V gene sequence: CDR1 KGHDR, CDR2 SFDVKD. The CDR3 here is CATRDSAQETQYF. The CDR3 DNA reads TGTGCCACCCGGGACTCAGCCCAAGAGACCCAGTACTTC.

This clonotype appeared many times. The rearrangement links TRBV20-1 to TRBJ2-5; D gene uncertain. CDR3 length: 15 residues. The V end was cut by 3 bases, the J end by 11 bases, with 25 bases between. CDR1 is DFQATT and CDR2 is SNEGSKA in the germline V gene (reference sequence). Here the CDR3 reads CSARTLASPSREQYF. The DNA for the CDR3 is TGCAGTGCTAGGACTCTCGCGTCCCCTTCTAGAGAGCAGTACTTC.

J is TRBJ1-4 and V is TRBV29-1, with D maybe TRBD1 (5 bases). Trimming shortened V by 6 bases and J by 6 bases, and 11 bases separated the two germline ends. Germline values: CDR1 SQVTM, CDR2 ANQGSEA. This CDR3 spans 12 amino acids. Here the CDR3 reads CSVYGTDEKLFF. CDR3 bases: TGCAGCGTATATGGGACGGATGAAAAACTGTTTTTT. Together with reference TRBV29-1 and TRBJ1-4, the CDR3 gives the full variable domain: SAVISQKPSRDICQRGTSLTIQCQVDSQVTMMFWYRQQPGQSLTLIATANQGSEATYESGFVIDKFPISRPNLTFSTLTVSNMSPEDSSIYLCSVYGTDEKLFFGSGTQLSVL.

The rearrangement joins TRBV29-1 to TRBJ2-3; D call uncertain. The CDR3 extends over 12 amino acids. CDR1 is SQVTM and CDR2 is ANQGSEA in the germline V gene. The V gene lost 2 bases and the J gene lost 9 bases, with 12 bases spanning the gap. The CDR3 region has the DNA TGCAGCGTTGAAAAACAGCGTGGAACGCAGTATTTT. This encodes CSVEKQRGTQYF.

This clonotype was detected a few times. The chain links TRBV5-6 to TRBJ2-6, with TRBD2 matching over 8 bases. CDR1 and CDR2 (germline): SGHDT, YYEEEE. V gave up 0 bases and J gave up 8 bases; unmatched junction bases: 7. The CDR3 has 16 amino acids. The CDR3 DNA sequence: TGTGCCAGCAGCTTGGTTCCGGGGGGGCGGTCCAACGTCCTGACTTTC. As protein: CASSLVPGGRSNVLTF.

This chain connects TRBV6-2 or TRBV6-3 to TRBJ2-1, with D possibly matching TRBD1 (8 bases). The germline CDR1 and CDR2 sequences are MNHEY and SVGEGT. The CDR3 covers 15 residues. V dropped 5 bases and J dropped 3 bases, with 14 bases sitting between them. This CDR3 reads CASSKQGGDYNEQFF. CDR3 sequence (DNA): TGTGCCAGCAGTAAACAGGGGGGGGACTACAATGAGCAGTTCTTC.

This clonotype was seen a handful of times. This rearrangement joins TRBV4-1 to TRBJ1-5; 7 bases map to TRBD1. This CDR3 comprises 16 residues. Germline V gene sequence: CDR1 MGHRA, CDR2 YSYEKL. V was clipped by 0 bases and J by 4 bases; unmatched bases: 6. CDR3 sequence (DNA): TGCGCCAGCAGCCAAGAACCCCCACAGGGGAATCAGCCCCAGCATTTT. Its protein product is CASSQEPPQGNQPQHF.

The J gene is TRBJ2-6, the V gene TRBV27, with D unresolved. Trimming removed 2 bases from V and 2 bases from J, with 10 bases in between. CDR3 length: 16 residues. Germline CDR1 and CDR2: MNHEY and SMNVEV (reference sequence). CDR3 loop: CASSLIMVTGANVLTF. The CDR3 coding sequence is TGTGCCAGCAGTTTAATAATGGTAACTGGGGCCAACGTCCTGACTTTC.

This clonotype was recorded a few times. V gene TRBV9 combines with J gene TRBJ2-3; 8 bases map to TRBD1. Trimming removed 7 bases from V and 2 bases from J; junction bases left unmatched: 12. This CDR3 is 16 amino acids long. Germline assignment: CDR1 SGDLS and CDR2 YYNGEE. CDR3 nucleotide sequence: TGTGCCAGCTCCTCGCCCGGGACAGGAAACACAGATACGCAGTATTTT. Its translation: CASSSPGTGNTDTQYF.